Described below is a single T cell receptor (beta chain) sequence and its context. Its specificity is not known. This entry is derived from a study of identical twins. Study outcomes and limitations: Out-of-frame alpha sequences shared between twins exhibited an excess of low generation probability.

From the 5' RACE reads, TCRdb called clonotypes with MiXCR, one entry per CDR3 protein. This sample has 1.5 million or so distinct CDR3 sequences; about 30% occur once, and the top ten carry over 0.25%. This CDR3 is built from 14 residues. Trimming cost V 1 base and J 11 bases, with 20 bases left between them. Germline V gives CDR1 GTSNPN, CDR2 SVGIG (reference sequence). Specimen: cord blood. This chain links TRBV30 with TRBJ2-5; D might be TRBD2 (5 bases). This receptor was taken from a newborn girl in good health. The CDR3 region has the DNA TGTGCCTGGAGTGCCAGCCTAGCTTACCACGGGCAGTACTTC. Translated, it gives CAWSASLAYHGQYF.